The TCR beta chain described here comes from a study of Tregs in tolerant kidney transplant recipients. Details on this clone: Its cognate antigen is unknown. The CDR3 goes on 3 residues after the read ends, and that part is filled in from the germline J gene.

Study conclusions and caveats: This study did not directly address biological reproducibility. Few patients were studied, so findings need validation in larger groups.

The CDR3 runs 15 residues. Trimming shortened V by 0 bases and J by 0 bases, and 7 bases separated the two germline ends. From germline, CDR1 is SGDLS and CDR2 YYNGEE. Here immunoSEQ multiplex PCR was the method, and the copy in TCRdb shows in-frame clones only, minus some. This repertoire includes some 2,400 clones. Recipients received nonmyeloablative bone marrow transplants from related graft donors, with transient mixed chimerism. This clonotype was sampled from a human patient who received a combined kidney and bone marrow transplant. Among the T cells, some may be from the graft donor. This chain links TRBV9 with TRBJ2-1, with unresolved D. Source: CD8+ T cells from blood (PBMCs), taken 6 months after the transplant. The chain's CDR3 is CASSVEQYSYNEQFF. CDR3 bases read: TGTGCCAGCAGCGTAGAACAATACTCCTACAATGAG.